The clone carrying this T cell receptor beta chain has a single count. Its antigen is unidentified. The sample holds other DNA sequences that translate to the same CDR3. The PCR used 60 Vbeta and 13 Jbeta primers. Produced via immunoSEQ multiplex PCR; TCRdb's table is partial and in-frame only. In the table there are 120,000 to 150,000 clones, around 80% of which are singletons. The data derive from a study of cytomegalovirus exposure and HLA in healthy donors. Study conclusions and caveats: As a later analysis showed, a missense DCLRE1C variant was linked to trimming of TCR beta V- and J-genes.

CDR3 length equals 14 residues. Trimming cost V 0 bases and J 4 bases, with 9 bases left between them. Looked up from germline, CDR1 is SGHAT and CDR2 is FQNNGV. This clonotype was obtained from a woman aged 25 to 39 in good health and CMV-seronegative. Specimen: PBMCs. V is TRBV11-2 and J is TRBJ1-1; D is uncertain. CDR3 DNA sequence: TGTGCCAGCAGCTTAGATATCTTTTCCACTGAAGCTTTCTTT. This encodes CASSLDIFSTEAFF.